This T cell receptor (beta chain) appears in the sequencing data of a study of T cell repertoires in cytomegalovirus infection. Study overall: Signatures in public TCR beta sequences pointed to both CMV infection and matching HLA type.

Each CDR3 protein is one row after TCRdb ran MiXCR on the reads. The profile shows some 940,000 distinct CDR3 sequences, less than 35% of them singletons. The CDR3 totals 18 residues. CDR1 is MNHNY and CDR2 is SVGAGI in the germline V gene (reference sequence). Unmatched junction bases numbered 7, after V lost 2 bases and J lost 0 bases. Points from the study as a whole: HLA-C-restricted CMV clonotypes gave the most frequent clonotype in two of eight donors.

Turning to this clonotype: The target antigen is unknown.

The clonotype comes from a human donor in good health (CMV status not recorded). Some clones in this sample may be carry-over from other donors' samples. The V gene is TRBV6-6, the J gene TRBJ2-1, with 10 bases fitting TRBD2. The source material was cultured CD8+ T cells from PBMCs, sampled from culture after CMV antigen stimulation. CDR3 in DNA: TGTGCCAGCAGTTACCCGGGACTAGCGAGAGCCTCCTACAATGAGCAGTTCTTC. Translation: CASSYPGLARASYNEQFF.